The subject of this entry is one T cell receptor (beta chain). Its antigen is not identified. The protocol was immunoSEQ multiplex PCR, while the TCRdb copy is restricted to in-frame clones and leaves out a portion. The sample gives about 100,000 clones, approximately 84% of which show up once; 15% to 20% is in the top ten. These data are taken from a study of T cell responses to AZD1222 COVID-19 vaccine. Germline-derived CDR1 and CDR2 are KGHSH and LQKENI. The V and J ends lost 6 bases and 2 bases, in that order; junction bases with no gene match: 10. This CDR3 comprises 15 residues. Regarding the study as a whole: Repertoires were collected only later (after the peak T cell response had occurred). Clonal diversity was possibly underestimated; the donors were predominantly white British and more often female. Rises in breadth and depth of Spike-specific TCRs came after two AZD1222 doses. Just a handful of AZD1222 recipients were seropositive at baseline.

This TCR was recovered from an adult in good health. This sequence joins TRBV18 and TRBJ2-7; TRBD1 matches 7 bases. The material was peripheral blood, obtained on day 0 of AZD1222 vaccination. The CDR3: CASSGTADITYEQYF. CDR3 sequence (DNA): TGTGCCAGCTCTGGGACAGCAGATATAACCTACGAGCAGTACTTC.